This T cell receptor beta chain appears in the sequencing data of a study of CD8 T cells in ankylosing spondylitis. J gave up 3 bases and V 6 bases, and 7 bases lay outside the gene matches. The CDR3 consists of 14 residues. Germline-derived CDR1 and CDR2 are MDHEN and SYDVKM. Quantitative barcoded 5'-RACE was used to prepare TCR beta libraries. Each CDR3 protein gets one entry after TCRdb re-called the 5' RACE reads with MiXCR. The sample consists of hundreds of thousands of distinct CDR3 sequences, about 11% of them appearing once. Details on this clonotype: Its antigen is not identified.

Study findings and constraints: A motif of under 10 highly homologous TCR beta variants was seen as apparently characteristic of ankylosing spondylitis blood.

The source is a male donor with ankylosing spondylitis. This rearrangement joins TRBV28 to TRBJ2-7; TRBD1 aligns across 8 bases. The source material was blood, either unsorted or a sorted T cell fraction (not recorded which). The CDR3 region has the DNA TGTGCCAGCAGGGCTCAGGGGGCGGTCTACGAGCAGTACTTC. Protein sequence: CASRAQGAVYEQYF.